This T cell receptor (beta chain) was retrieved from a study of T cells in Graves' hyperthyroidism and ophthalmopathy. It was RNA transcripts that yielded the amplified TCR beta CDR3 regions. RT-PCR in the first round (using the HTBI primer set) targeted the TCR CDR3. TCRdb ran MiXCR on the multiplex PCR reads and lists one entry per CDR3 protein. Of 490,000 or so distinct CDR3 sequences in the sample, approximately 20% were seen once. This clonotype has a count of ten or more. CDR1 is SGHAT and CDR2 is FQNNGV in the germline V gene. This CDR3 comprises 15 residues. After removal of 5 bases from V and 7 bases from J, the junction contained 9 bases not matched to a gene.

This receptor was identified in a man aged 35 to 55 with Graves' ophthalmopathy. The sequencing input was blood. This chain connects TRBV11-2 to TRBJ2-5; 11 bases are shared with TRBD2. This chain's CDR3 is CASSQNSGGAGTQYF. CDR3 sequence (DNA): TGTGCCAGCAGCCAAAATAGCGGGGGGGCAGGGACCCAGTACTTC.